The 10 T cell receptor beta chains below all came from one sample that was sequenced in a study of OX40 agonist ivuxolimab in advanced cancers. Generated by immunoSEQ multiplex PCR, the TCRdb table keeps only in-frame clones and is missing some. The sample yields about 52,000 clones, 80% to 85% seen once. Material: CD4+ or CD8+ T cells sorted from blood, obtained in a trial of the OX40 agonist ivuxolimab. All receptors come from an adult with an advanced solid tumor such as melanoma, head and neck, liver or kidney cancer.

This sequence joins TRBV7-6 and TRBJ2-2; D ambiguous. Trimming stripped 6 bases from V and 3 bases from J, with 11 bases between. CDR3 length equals 14 residues. Germline V lookup: CDR1 SGHVS, CDR2 FNYEAQ. The DNA of the CDR3 is TGTGCCAGCAGTCAGCGTTCGGACACCGGGGAGCTGTTTTTT. Amino acids: CASSQRSDTGELFF.

V is TRBV5-4 and J is TRBJ1-1, with a tentative D call TRBD1 (5 bases). Trimming stripped 4 bases from V and 5 bases from J, with 18 bases between. The germline gives CDR1 SGHNT, CDR2 YYREEE (reference sequence). CDR3 size: 15 residues. The CDR3 sequence is CASSPPGRVRTEAFF. DNA for the CDR3: TGTGCCAGCAGCCCTCCGGGCAGGGTGAGAACTGAAGCTTTCTTT.

CDR3 in DNA: TGTGCCAGCTCCCAAGCGGGGGACTATGGCTACACCTTC. Translating it yields CASSQAGDYGYTF. This chain links TRBV18 with TRBJ1-2; the D gene is possibly TRBD1 (5 bases). Trimming stripped 6 bases from V and 3 bases from J, with 11 bases between. The CDR3 covers 13 residues. CDR1 and CDR2 from the germline V gene are KGHSH and LQKENI. Looking up the rest from reference TRBV18 and TRBJ1-2 gives the full variable domain: NAGVMQNPRHLVRRRGQEARLRCSPMKGHSHVYWYRQLPEEGLKFMVYLQKENIIDESGMPKERFSAEFPKEGPSILRIQQVVRGDSAAYFCASSQAGDYGYTFGSGTRLTVV.

The gene calls are TRBV6-1 and TRBJ2-7; 8 bases are a match to TRBD1. CDR3 size: 15 residues. Germline assignment: CDR1 MNHNS and CDR2 SASEGT. The junction had 8 bases not matched to a gene; V was cut back by 4 bases and J by 3 bases. For the CDR3, the DNA is TGTGCCAGCAGTGGGGGGACAGGAGCCCTCTACGAGCAGTACTTC. Residues: CASSGGTGALYEQYF.

The rearrangement uses TRBV10-3 and TRBJ1-2; possible D gene TRBD1, 6 bases. The length of the CDR3 is 13 residues. Between the trimmed V and J ends, which lost 5 bases and 5 bases, there was a span of 12 bases. Germline V CDR1 and CDR2: ENHRY, SYGVKD. The CDR3 here is CAISPGAPYGYTF. CDR3 coding DNA: TGTGCCATCAGTCCGGGGGCACCGTATGGCTACACCTTC.

The rearrangement joins TRBV19 to TRBJ2-3; D remains ambiguous. This CDR3 spans 12 amino acids. From germline, CDR1 is LNHDA and CDR2 SQIVND (reference sequence). V lost 2 bases and J lost 4, with 4 bases in between. The CDR3 DNA reads TGTGCCAGTAGTATACCAGCAGATACGCAGTATTTT. This sequence encodes CASSIPADTQYF.

The chain couples TRBV14 to TRBJ2-3; D possibly matches TRBD1 or TRBD2 (5 bases each). CDR3 length: 16 amino acids. Trimming removed 4 bases at V and 0 bases at J, with 14 bases between. Germline loops: CDR1 SGHDN, CDR2 FVKESK. Here the CDR3 DNA reads TGTGCCAGCAGCCTTAATGCCGGGGCCAGCACAGATACGCAGTATTTT. Translation: CASSLNAGASTDTQYF.

Concerning this clone itself: The conserved phenylalanine or tryptophan is not found at the CDR3 terminus, so this likely reflects a read error. This chain uses TRBV25-1 with TRBJ1-2; D is ambiguous. The V end lost 4 bases, the J end lost 2 bases, and 8 bases lay between the germline ends. Germline CDR1 MGHDK, CDR2 SYGVNS. The CDR3 runs to 13 residues. The CDR3 DNA reads TGTGCCAGCAGTGGGTCGCTAAACTATGGCTACACCTCC. Its translation: CASSGSLNYGYTS.

Details on this clone: A read error may produce the germline difference seen at one junction end. The chain employs TRBV7-7 and TRBJ1-1; the D gene is possibly TRBD1 (6 bases). CDR1 and CDR2 from the germline V gene are SSHAT and FNYEAQ (reference sequence). This CDR3 has 19 residues. The CDR3 loop reads CASSLVVKAGEEADTEAFF. DNA of the CDR3: TGTGCTAGCAGCTTAGTCGTAAAGGCAGGGGAGGAAGCGGACACTGAAGCTTTCTTT.

The chain combines TRBV7-2 with TRBJ2-7, with D maybe TRBD2 (7 bases). The CDR3 is 14 amino acids. V shed 6 bases and J shed 6 bases, with 18 bases lying between them. Germline V gene data show CDR1 as SGHTA and CDR2 as FQGNSA. Written as DNA, the CDR3 is TGTGCCAGCAGTCTAGTCGGGGAGGGGGTCGAGCAGTACTTC. This codes for CASSLVGEGVEQYF.